The 9 T cell receptor beta chains below were found in one sample sequenced in a study of blood T cells in healthy people across ages. Primers used in a second PCR of roughly 7 to 12 cycles were a sample-barcoded 5' primer and a J-beta primer mix. TCRdb re-derived calls from the 5' RACE reads in MiXCR, one entry per CDR3 protein. The data show 700,000 to 900,000 distinct CDR3 sequences, roughly 50% seen once. The sample comprised blood. Receptors were obtained from an older man in good health.

This clonotype was counted many times. The chain has TRBV29-1 and TRBJ2-7, with D perhaps TRBD1 or TRBD2 (6 bases each). The CDR3 consists of 13 residues. V gave up 1 base and J gave up 7 bases, with 14 bases separating them. CDR1 SQVTM and CDR2 ANQGSEA come from the germline V gene. As DNA, the CDR3 is TGCAGCGTTGAAGTGAGGGGGGTTGGGGAGCAGTACTTC. Translation gives CSVEVRGVGEQYF.

The chain is built from TRBV7-8 and TRBJ2-7; 11 bases are shared with TRBD2. The better agreement between TRBJ2-5 and the DNA end casts doubt on the J call. Germline V lookup: CDR1 SGHVS, CDR2 FQNEAQ. The CDR3 is 16 amino acids. In DNA, the CDR3 is TGTGCCAGCAGCTTAGTGGGTAGCGGGAGGGGAGAGACCCAGTACTTC. Translated, it gives CASSLVGSGRGETQYF.

J is TRBJ1-5 and V is TRBV28; 7 bases agree with TRBD1. After removal of 7 bases from V and 5 bases from J, the junction contained 5 bases not matched to a gene. The CDR3 has 13 residues. Germline V gene sequence: CDR1 MDHEN, CDR2 SYDVKM. CDR3 protein: CASIRQGDQPQHF. CDR3 nucleotides: TGTGCCAGCATAAGACAGGGCGATCAGCCCCAGCATTTT. Full variable domain (outside the CDR3, taken from reference TRBV28 and TRBJ1-5): DVKVTQSSRYLVKRTGEKVFLECVQDMDHENMFWYRQDPGLGLRLIYFSYDVKMKEKGDIPEGYSVSREKKERFSLILESASTNQTSMYLCASIRQGDQPQHFGDGTRLSIL.

The rearrangement links TRBV11-2 to TRBJ2-7, with 10 bases aligning to TRBD1. CDR3 length equals 14 residues. Germline CDR1 SGHAT, CDR2 FQNNGV. Trimming at V came to 5 bases and at J to 4 bases, leaving 5 bases not matched to a gene. CDR3 sequence reads: CASSHWDRGYEQYF. In nucleotides, the CDR3 is TGTGCCAGCAGCCACTGGGACAGGGGTTACGAGCAGTACTTC.

The chain couples TRBV24-1 to TRBJ2-3; tentative D call: TRBD2 (6 bases). The CDR3 is 13 residues long. Germline V gives CDR1 KGHDR, CDR2 SFDVKD. The germline V and J ends were trimmed by 4 bases and 14 bases, with 18 bases remaining between them. The CDR3: CATSEDPGGYAYF. As DNA, the CDR3 is TGTGCCACCAGTGAGGACCCCGGGGGATACGCGTATTTT.

The V call is TRBV27, the J call TRBJ1-1; the D is unclear. CDR1 is MNHEY and CDR2 is SMNVEV in the germline V gene (reference sequence). This CDR3 spans 15 amino acids. V lost 1 base and J 0 bases, leaving 9 bases between the germline ends. This chain's CDR3 is CASSLWAEVNTEAFF. Here the CDR3 DNA reads TGTGCCAGCAGTTTATGGGCGGAGGTGAACACTGAAGCTTTCTTT.

The rearrangement uses TRBV7-9 and TRBJ2-1, with TRBD2 matching over 7 bases. The CDR3 has 13 amino acids. V shed 5 bases and J 10 bases; nucleotides not matched to a gene: 8. Germline V CDR1 and CDR2: SEHNR, FQNEAQ (reference sequence). The CDR3 reads CASSRERGDEQFF. Here the CDR3 DNA reads TGTGCCAGCAGCCGAGAACGGGGGGACGAGCAGTTCTTC.

The gene calls are TRBV6-5 and TRBJ1-1; D is undetermined. The germline V gene has CDR1 MNHEY and CDR2 SVGAGI. Between the trimmed V and J ends, which lost 2 bases and 0 bases, there was a span of 13 bases. The CDR3 length is 16 residues. CDR3 sequence reads: CASSYRGVGMNTEAFF. CDR3 sequence (DNA): TGTGCCAGCAGTTACCGAGGAGTTGGGATGAACACTGAAGCTTTCTTT.

This chain connects TRBV3-1 to TRBJ2-5, with D possibly TRBD2 on 6 matching bases. The J call could be wrong; TRBJ2-7 is a better fit for the DNA end. The germline V gene has CDR1 LGHDT and CDR2 YNNKEL (reference sequence). This CDR3 has 12 residues. The CDR3 here is CAIGLGGSEQYF. As DNA, the CDR3 is TGTGCCATCGGGCTGGGGGGATCCGAGCAGTACTTC.